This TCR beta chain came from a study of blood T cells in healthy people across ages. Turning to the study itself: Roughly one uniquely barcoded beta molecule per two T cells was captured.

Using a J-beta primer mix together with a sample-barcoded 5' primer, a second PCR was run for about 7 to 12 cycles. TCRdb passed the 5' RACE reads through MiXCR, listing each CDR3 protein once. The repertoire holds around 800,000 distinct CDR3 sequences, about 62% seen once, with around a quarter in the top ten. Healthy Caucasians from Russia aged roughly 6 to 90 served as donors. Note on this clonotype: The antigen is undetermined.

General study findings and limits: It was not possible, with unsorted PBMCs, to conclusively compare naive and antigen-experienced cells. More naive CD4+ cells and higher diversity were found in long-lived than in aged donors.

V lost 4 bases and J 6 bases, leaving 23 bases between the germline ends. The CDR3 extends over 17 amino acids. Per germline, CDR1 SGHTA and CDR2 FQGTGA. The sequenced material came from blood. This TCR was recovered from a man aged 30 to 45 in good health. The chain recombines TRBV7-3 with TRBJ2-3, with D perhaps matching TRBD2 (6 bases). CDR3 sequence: CASSSHGGKRGSDTQYF. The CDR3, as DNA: TGTGCCAGCAGCTCCCATGGGGGAAAACGGGGGTCGGATACGCAGTATTTT.